This T cell receptor beta chain was captured in a study of blood T cell repertoires in COVID-19. Study summary: Spain, Italy and the United States supplied samples that represented acute and convalescent COVID-19.

Germline CDR1 SGHRS, CDR2 YFSETQ. J was trimmed by 5 bases and V by 7 bases; bases with no gene match: 9. CDR3 size: 15 residues. Study processing details: Amplified reference gene primers provided the basis for estimating nucleated cell counts. The table came from immunoSEQ multiplex PCR; TCRdb's copy has only in-frame clones and leaves some out. V, J and clone size were drawn from that table, and D and trimming were deduced from the DNA. The sample consists of about 75,000 clones, around 80% of them appearing once. This TCR came from a woman in her forties or fifties with acute or convalescent COVID-19. Source material: peripheral blood. The chain employs TRBV5-1 and TRBJ1-2; 12 bases are shared with TRBD1. The CDR3 DNA follows: TGCGCCAGCCTTCCGGGACAGGGGGCCGCTTATGGCTACACCTTC. This gives the protein CASLPGQGAAYGYTF. The full variable domain, with the rest looked up from reference TRBV5-1 and TRBJ1-2, is KAGVTQTPRYLIKTRGQQVTLSCSPISGHRSVSWYQQTPGQGLQFLFEYFSETQRNKGNFPGRFSGRQFSNSRSEMNVSTLELGDSALYLCASLPGQGAAYGYTFGSGTRLTVV.